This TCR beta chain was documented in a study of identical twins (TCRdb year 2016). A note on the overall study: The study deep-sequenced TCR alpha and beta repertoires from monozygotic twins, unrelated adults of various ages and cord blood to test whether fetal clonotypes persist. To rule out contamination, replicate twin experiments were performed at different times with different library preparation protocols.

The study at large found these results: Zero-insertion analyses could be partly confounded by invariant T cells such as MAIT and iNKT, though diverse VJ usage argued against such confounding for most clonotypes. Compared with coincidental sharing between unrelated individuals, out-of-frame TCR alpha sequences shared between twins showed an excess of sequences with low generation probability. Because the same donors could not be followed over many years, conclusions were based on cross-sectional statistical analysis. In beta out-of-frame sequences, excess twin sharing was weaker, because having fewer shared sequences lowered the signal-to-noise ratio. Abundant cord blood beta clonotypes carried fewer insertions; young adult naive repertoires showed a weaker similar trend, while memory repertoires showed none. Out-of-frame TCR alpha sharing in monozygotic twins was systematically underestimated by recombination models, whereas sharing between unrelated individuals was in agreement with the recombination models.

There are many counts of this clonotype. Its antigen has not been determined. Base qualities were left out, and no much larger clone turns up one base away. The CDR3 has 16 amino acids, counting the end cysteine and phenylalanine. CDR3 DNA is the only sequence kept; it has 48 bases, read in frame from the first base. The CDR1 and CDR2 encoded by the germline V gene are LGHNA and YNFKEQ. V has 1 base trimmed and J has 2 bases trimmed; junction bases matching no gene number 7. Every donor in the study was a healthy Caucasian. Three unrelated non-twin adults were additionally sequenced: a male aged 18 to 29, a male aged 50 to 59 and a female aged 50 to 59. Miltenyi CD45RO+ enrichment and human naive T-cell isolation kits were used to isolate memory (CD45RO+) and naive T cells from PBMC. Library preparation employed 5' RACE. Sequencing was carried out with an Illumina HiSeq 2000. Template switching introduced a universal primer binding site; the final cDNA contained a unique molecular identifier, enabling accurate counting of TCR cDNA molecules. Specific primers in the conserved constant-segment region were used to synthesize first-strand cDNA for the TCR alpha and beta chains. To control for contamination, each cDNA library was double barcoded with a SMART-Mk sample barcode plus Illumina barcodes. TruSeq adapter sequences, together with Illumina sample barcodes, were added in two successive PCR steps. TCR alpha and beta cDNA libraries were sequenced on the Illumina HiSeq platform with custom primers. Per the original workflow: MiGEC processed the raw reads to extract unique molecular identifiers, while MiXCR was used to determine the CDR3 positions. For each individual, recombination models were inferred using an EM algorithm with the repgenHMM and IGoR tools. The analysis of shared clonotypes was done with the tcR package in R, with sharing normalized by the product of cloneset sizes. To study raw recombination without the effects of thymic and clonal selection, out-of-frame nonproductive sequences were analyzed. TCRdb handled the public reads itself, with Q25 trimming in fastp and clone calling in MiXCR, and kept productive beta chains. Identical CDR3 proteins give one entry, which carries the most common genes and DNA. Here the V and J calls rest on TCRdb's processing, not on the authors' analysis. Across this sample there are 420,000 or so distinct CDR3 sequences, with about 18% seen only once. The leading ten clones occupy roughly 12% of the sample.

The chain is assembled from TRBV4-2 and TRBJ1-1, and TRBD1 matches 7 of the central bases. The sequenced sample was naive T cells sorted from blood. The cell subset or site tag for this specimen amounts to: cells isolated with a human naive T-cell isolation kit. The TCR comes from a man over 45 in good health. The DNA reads TGTGCCAGCAGCCAAGGACAGGGAAGTCCTAACACTGAAGCTTTCTTT. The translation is CASSQGQGSPNTEAFF.